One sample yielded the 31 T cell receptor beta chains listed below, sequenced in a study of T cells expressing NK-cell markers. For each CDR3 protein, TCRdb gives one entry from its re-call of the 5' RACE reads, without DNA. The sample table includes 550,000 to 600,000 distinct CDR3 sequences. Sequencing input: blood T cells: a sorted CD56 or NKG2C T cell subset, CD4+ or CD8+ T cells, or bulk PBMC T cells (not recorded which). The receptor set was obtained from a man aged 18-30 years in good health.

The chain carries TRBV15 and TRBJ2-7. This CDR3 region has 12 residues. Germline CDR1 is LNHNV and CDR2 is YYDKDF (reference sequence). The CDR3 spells CATHGTTYEQYF.

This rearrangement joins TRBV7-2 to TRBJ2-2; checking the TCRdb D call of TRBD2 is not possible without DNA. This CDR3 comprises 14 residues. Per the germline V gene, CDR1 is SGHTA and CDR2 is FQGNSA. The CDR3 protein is CASSFGSPRGELFF.

CDR3 in amino acids: CASKGEDRNQPQHF. The V and J genes are TRBV6-1 and TRBJ1-5. Germline assignment: CDR1 MNHNS and CDR2 SASEGT. There are 14 residues in the CDR3.

CDR3 sequence reads: CASSSGANVLTF. The J gene is TRBJ2-6, the V gene TRBV12-3 or TRBV12-4. The CDR3 runs to 12 residues.

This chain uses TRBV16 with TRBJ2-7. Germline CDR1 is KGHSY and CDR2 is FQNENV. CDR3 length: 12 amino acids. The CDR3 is CASSRQRNEQYF.

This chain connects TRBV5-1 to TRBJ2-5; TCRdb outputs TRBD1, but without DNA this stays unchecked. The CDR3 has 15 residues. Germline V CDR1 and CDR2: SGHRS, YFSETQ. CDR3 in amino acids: CASSLAAQGAETQYF. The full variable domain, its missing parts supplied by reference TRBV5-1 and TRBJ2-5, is KAGVTQTPRYLIKTRGQQVTLSCSPISGHRSVSWYQQTPGQGLQFLFEYFSETQRNKGNFPGRFSGRQFSNSRSEMNVSTLELGDSALYLCASSLAAQGAETQYFGPGTRLLVL.

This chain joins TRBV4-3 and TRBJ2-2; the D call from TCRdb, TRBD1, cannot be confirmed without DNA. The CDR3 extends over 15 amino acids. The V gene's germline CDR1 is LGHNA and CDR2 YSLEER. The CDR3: CASSLGQTNTGELFF.

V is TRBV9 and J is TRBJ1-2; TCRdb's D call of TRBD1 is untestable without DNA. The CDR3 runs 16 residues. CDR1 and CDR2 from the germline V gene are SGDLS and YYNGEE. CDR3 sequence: CASSVARATGGVGYTF.

The CDR3 sequence is CATSERVRSSTDTQYF. The rearrangement uses TRBV24-1 and TRBJ2-3; TCRdb's D gene call, TRBD2, goes unchecked for lack of DNA. The CDR3 is made up of 16 amino acids. Germline loops: CDR1 KGHDR, CDR2 SFDVKD.

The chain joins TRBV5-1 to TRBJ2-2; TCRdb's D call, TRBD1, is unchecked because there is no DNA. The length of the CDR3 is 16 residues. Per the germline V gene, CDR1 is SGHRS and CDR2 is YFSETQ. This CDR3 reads CASSLASVAGAGELFF.

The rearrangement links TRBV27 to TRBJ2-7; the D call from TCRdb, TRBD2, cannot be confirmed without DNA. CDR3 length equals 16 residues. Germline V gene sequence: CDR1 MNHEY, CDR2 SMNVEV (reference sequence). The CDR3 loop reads CASSLSSRDGPYEQYF.

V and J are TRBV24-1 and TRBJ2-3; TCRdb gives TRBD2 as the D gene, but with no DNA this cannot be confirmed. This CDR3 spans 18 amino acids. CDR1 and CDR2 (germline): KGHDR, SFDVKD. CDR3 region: CATSSNSGIPPSTDTQYF.

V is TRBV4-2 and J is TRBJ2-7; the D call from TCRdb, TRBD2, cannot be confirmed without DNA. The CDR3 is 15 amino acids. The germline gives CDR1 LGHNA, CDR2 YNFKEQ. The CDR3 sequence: CASSLAGGPGDEQYF.

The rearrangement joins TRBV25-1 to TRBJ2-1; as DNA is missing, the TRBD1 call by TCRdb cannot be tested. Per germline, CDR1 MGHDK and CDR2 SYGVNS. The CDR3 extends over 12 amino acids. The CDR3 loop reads CATGEGHNEQFF.

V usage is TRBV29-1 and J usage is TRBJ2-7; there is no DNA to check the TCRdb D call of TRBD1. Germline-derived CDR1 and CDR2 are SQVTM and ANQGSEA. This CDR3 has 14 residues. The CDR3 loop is CSVRPSTVTYEQYF.

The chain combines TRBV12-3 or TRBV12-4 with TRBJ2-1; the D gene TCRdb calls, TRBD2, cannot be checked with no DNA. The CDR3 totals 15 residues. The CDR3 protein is CASSARLAGENEQFF.

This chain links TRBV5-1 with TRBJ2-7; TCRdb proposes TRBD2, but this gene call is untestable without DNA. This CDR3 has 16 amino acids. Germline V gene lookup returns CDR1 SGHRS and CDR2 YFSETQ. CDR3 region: CASSFPAGSMAYEQYF.

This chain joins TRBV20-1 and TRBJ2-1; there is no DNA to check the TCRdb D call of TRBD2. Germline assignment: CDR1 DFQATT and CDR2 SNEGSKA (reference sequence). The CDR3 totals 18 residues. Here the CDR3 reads CSARDRPRLAGVYNEQFF.

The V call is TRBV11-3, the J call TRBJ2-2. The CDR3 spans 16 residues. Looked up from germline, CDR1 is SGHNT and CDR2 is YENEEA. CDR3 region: CASSLVVSLNTGELFF.

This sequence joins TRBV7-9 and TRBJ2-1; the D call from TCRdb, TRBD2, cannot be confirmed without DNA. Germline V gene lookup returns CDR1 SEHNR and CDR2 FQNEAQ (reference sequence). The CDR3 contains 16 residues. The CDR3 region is CASRELAGEIYNEQFF.

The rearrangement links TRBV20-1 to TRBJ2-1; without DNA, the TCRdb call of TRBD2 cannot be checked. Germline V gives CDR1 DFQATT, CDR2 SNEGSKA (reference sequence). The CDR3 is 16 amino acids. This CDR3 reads CSARDRERASPNEQFF.

CDR3 protein: CATSDGRRETQYF. V usage is TRBV24-1 and J usage is TRBJ2-5; TCRdb returns TRBD2, unconfirmable since there is no DNA. Germline CDR1 reads KGHDR; CDR2 reads SFDVKD. This CDR3 has 13 amino acids.

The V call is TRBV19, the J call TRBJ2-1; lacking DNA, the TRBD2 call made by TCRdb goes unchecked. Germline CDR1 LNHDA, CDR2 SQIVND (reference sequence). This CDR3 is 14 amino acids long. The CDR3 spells CASSIASGINEQFF. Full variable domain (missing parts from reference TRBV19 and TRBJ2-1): DGGITQSPKYLFRKEGQNVTLSCEQNLNHDAMYWYRQDPGQGLRLIYYSQIVNDFQKGDIAEGYSVSREKKESFPLTVTSAQKNPTAFYLCASSIASGINEQFFGPGTRLTVL.

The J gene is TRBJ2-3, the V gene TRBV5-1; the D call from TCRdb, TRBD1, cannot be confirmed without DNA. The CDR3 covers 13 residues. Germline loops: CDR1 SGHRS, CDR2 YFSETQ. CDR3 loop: CASTRGGTDTQYF.

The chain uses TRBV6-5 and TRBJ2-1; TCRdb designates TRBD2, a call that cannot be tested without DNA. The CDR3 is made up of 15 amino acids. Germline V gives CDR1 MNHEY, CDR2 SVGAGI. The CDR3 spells CASSYAGLAGNEQFF.

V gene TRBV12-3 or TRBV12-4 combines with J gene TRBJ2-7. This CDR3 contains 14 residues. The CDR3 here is CASSLAPLYYEQYF.

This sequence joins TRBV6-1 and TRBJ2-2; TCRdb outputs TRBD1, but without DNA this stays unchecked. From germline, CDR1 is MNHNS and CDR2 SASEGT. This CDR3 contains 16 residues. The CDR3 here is CASSVPVGQGTGELFF.

The CDR3 sequence: CASSPELLVNDEQFF. The chain employs TRBV5-5 and TRBJ2-1; TCRdb reports TRBD2, a call that lacks DNA to check it against. CDR3 length equals 15 residues. Germline loops: CDR1 SGHKS, CDR2 YYEKEE (reference sequence).

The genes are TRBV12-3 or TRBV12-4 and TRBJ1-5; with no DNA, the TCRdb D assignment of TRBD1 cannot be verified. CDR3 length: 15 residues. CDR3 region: CASSLGQGPGQPQHF.

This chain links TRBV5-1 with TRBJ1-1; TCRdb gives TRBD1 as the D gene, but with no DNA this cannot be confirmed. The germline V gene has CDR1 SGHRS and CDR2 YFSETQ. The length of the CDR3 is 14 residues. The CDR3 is CASSSRGMGTEAFF.

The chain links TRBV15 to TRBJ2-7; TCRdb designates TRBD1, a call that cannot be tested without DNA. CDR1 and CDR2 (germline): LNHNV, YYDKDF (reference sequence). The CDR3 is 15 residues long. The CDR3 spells CATSRDKTGSYEQYF. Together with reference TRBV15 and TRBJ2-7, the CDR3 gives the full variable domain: DAMVIQNPRYQVTQFGKPVTLSCSQTLNHNVMYWYQQKSSQAPKLLFHYYDKDFNNEADTPDNFQSRRPNTSFCFLDIRSPGLGDTAMYLCATSRDKTGSYEQYFGPGTRLTVT.